This T cell receptor (beta chain) emerged from a study of shared clonotypes between healthy human individuals (dated by TCRdb to about 2020). As for the study more broadly: The cohort included a few men and a couple of women between 18 and 49 years of age. Per donor, three plates each were used for CD4 naive and CD4 memory, two for CD8 naive, and one for CD8 memory. The study deeply sequenced blood TCR repertoires of several healthy adults to estimate repertoire size and the extent of clonotype sharing between individuals. To increase sequencing depth and limit assay-specific biases, TCR repertoire library preparation and sequencing were carried out by different laboratories using diverse techniques. Each donor's leukapheresis produced roughly between about 0.8 and 10 billion PBMCs.

What the work shows at the level of the full study, not this receptor alone: Higher generation probabilities were observed for clonotypes shared by all four sorted-subset donors than for non-shared clonotypes. Naive subsets generally had larger estimated clonotype richness than memory subsets did. Incomplete sequencing was indicated by rarefaction of sorted-subset datasets, despite the large sequencing depth. Sharing across several donors was observed for approximately 4.6% of naive CD4, 3.5% of naive CD8, roughly 2.3% of memory CD4, and around 0.4% of memory CD8 clonotypes. The genetic and exposure-history diversity represented was limited by the small number of donors. Pairwise subsampling indicated that sequencing depth was expected to affect the degree of clonotype sharing among donors. Sampling was restricted to blood, and TCR repertoires in tissue are likely to differ from TCR repertoires in blood.

Cut back by 3 bases and 1 base, the V and J ends lie 11 bases apart. Sequences SGHKS (CDR1) and YYEKEE (CDR2) are obtained from the germline V gene (reference sequence). The CDR3 numbers 15 residues from cysteine through phenylalanine. Of all the DNA, just the CDR3 is kept, 45 bases in frame from base 1. Points on this clone: The antigen this receptor binds is unknown. No base quality values were provided; no much bigger clone lies one nucleotide off.

Healthy HIV-negative adults with no recently reported acute infections or vaccinations were included as donors. Every donor was a Caucasian adult residing in Nashville, Tennessee, USA. CD4+ T cells were enriched through magnetic negative selection, after which naive cells were positively selected on CD45RA and the remaining negative fraction served as the memory subset. After blood collection by leukapheresis, PBMCs were isolated using Ficoll-Histopaque density gradient centrifugation and then cryopreserved in the vapor phase of liquid nitrogen. Analytical flow cytometry was used to check the purity and quantity of every magnetically sorted T cell population. Genomic DNA was isolated from each sorted fraction and quantified by UV absorbance on a Nanodrop 2000c. Using the deep immunoSEQ assay, multiplex PCR amplified TCR CDR3 regions from genomic DNA. Genomic DNA extracted from each cell subset was distributed evenly over all wells of several immunoSEQ 96-well plates, and each plate served as one replicate. For sorted subsets, roughly 200 ng of genomic DNA, equivalent to roughly 33,000 T cell genomes, went into each replicate PCR. Purified libraries were measured with a Qubit 3.0 fluorometer, size-checked on a Bioanalyzer 2100, and measured again with the KAPA Library Quantification kit. A separate single-read 150-cycle Illumina NextSeq 550 flow cell was used to sequence each immunoSEQ 96-well plate. The study's own analysis went as follows. The immunoSEQ output contained only junctional sequences without quality scores, so filtering could not match that applied to full-length reads. To assign V/J genes and CDR3, sequences were annotated using PyIR, a Python wrapper for IgBLAST v1.9, with IMGT germline references. Reads were removed for weak V/J assignments (E-value above 1e-6), missing CDR3, stop codons, out-of-frame junctions, or ambiguous translated residues. V3J clonotypes were defined as sequences sharing an identical inferred V gene, J gene, and CDR3 amino acid sequence. Percentage overlap between repertoires was computed as shared unique clonotypes divided by the size of the smaller repertoire. Three approaches were used to assess repertoire richness: RTK rarefaction, the Chao1 estimator, and Recon v2.1 estimates of unobserved clonotypes. Generation probabilities for all TCRbeta clonotypes obtained by the gDNA method from several donors were computed using OLGA. TCRdb retrieved this table from immuneACCESS and kept in-frame rearrangements only. Not all clones are present; in checked studies, unresolved V genes account for under half, and no reason is known for the remainder. V and J calls and clone size are copied from that table; D and trimming were computed from the DNA. A total of some 2,500,000 clones appear in this sample, 85% to 95% of them only once. The ten most abundant clones make up around 0.38% of the sample.

The sequencing sample was made of naive CD4+ T cells from PBMCs. This sample's cell subset or site label indicates: CD45RA+ positively selected. The receptor chain draws on TRBV5-5 and TRBJ1-3, with the D gene call left open. The TCR sequence derives from a man between 18 and 35 years old in good health. Some clones in this sample may be carry-over from other donors' samples. The nucleotide sequence is TGTGCCAGCAGCTCGGGTCTGGGGTCTGGAAACACCATATATTTT. This codes for CASSSGLGSGNTIYF.